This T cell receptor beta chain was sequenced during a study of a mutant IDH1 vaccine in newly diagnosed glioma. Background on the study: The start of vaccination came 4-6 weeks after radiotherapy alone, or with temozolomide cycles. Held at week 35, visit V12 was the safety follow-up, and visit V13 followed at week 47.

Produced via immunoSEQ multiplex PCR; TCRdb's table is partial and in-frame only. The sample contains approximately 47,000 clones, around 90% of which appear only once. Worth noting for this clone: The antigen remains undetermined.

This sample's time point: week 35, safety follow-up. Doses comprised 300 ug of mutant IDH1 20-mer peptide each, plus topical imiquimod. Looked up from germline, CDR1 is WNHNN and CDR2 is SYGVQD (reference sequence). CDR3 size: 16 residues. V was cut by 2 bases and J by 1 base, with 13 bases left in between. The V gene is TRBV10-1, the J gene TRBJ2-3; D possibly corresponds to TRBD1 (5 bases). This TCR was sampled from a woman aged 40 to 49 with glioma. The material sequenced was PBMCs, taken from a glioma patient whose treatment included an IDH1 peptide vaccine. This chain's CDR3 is CASSEVAGSGTDTQYF. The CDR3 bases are TGCGCCAGCAGTGAGGTCGCAGGGTCCGGCACAGATACGCAGTATTTT.